The T cell receptor (beta chain) described here comes from a study of regulatory T cells in long-lasting Graves disease. Study-wide background: Patients with persistent Graves' disease had over 5 years of antithyroid drugs and persistent TSH receptor antibodies.

Stated time point: persistent/refractory GD, antithyroid drugs over 5 years with positive TRAb. Following extraction of RNA from PBMCs, that RNA was used to make the TCR library. CDR1 is DFQATT and CDR2 is SNEGSKA in the germline V gene (reference sequence). The V and J ends lost 3 bases and 4 bases respectively, with 9 bases between them. This CDR3 has 12 amino acids. Sequencing libraries for TCR beta were prepared with iRepertoire HTBI primers and Arm-PCR of CDR3 regions. Source study methods: Taken together, the samples had 62 TRBV and 15 or so TRBJ segments identified. A single record per CDR3 protein comes from TCRdb applying MiXCR to the multiplex PCR reads. The V and J calls were determined by TCRdb, not by the authors. Among 500,000 to 800,000 distinct CDR3 sequences listed, 25% to 35% were seen once. This clonotype was observed a few times.

This clonotype was sampled from a female donor with Graves disease. This specimen consisted of peripheral blood mononuclear cells (PBMCs), obtained when the disease was refractory, from a patient treated with antithyroid drugs. The chain has TRBV20-1 and TRBJ2-5; D not certain. The CDR3 region is CSASRQIETQYF. The CDR3 region has the DNA TGCAGTGCTAGTCGGCAAATAGAGACCCAGTACTTC.